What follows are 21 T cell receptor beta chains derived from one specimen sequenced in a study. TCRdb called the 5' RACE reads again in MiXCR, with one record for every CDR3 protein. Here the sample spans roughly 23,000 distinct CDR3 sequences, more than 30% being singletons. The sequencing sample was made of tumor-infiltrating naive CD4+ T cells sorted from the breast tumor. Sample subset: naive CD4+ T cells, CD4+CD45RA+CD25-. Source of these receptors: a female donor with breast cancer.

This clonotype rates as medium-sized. The CDR3 bases are TGCAGTGCCCCACCGAGCTCCTACAATGAGCAGTTCTTC. It yields the protein CSAPPSSYNEQFF. The chain has TRBV20-1 and TRBJ2-1; D is unresolved. Germline V lookup: CDR1 DFQATT, CDR2 SNEGSKA (reference sequence). The CDR3 runs to 13 residues. V was pared by 6 bases and J by 0 bases, with 9 bases between.

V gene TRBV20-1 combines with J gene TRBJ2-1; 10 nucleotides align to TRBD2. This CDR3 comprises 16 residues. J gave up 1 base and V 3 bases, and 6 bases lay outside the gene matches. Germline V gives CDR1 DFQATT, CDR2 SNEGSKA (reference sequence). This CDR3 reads CSARTSGRPSYNEQFF. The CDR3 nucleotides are TGCAGTGCTAGGACTAGCGGGCGGCCGTCCTACAATGAGCAGTTCTTC.

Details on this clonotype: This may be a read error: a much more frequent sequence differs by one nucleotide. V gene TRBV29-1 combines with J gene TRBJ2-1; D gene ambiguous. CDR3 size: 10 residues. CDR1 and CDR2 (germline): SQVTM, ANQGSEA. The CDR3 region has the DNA TGCAGCGGGAACTACAGTGAGCAGTTCTTC. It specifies CSGNYSEQFF.

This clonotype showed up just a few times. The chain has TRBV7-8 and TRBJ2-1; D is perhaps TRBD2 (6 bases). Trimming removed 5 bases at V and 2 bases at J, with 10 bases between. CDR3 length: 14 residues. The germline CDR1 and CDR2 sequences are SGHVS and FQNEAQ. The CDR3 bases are TGTGCCAGCAGCCGGGAGTGGGCCTACAATGAGCAGTTCTTC. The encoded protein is CASSREWAYNEQFF. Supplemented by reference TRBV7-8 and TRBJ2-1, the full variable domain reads GAGVSQSPRYKVAKRGQDVALRCDPISGHVSLFWYQQALGQGPEFLTYFQNEAQLDKSGLPSDRFFAERPEGSVSTLKIQRTQQEDSAVYLCASSREWAYNEQFFGPGTRLTVL.

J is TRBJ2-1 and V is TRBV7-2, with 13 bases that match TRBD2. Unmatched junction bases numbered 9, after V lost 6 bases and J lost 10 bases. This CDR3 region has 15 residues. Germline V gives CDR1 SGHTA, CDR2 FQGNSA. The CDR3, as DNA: TGTGCCAGCAGGACGGGACTAGCGGGACCGCGGGAGCAGTTCTTC. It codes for CASRTGLAGPREQFF. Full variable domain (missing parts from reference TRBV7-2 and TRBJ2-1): GAGVSQSPSNKVTEKGKDVELRCDPISGHTALYWYRQSLGQGLEFLIYFQGNSAPDKSGLPSDRFSAERTGGSVSTLTIQRTQQEDSAVYLCASRTGLAGPREQFFGPGTRLTVL.

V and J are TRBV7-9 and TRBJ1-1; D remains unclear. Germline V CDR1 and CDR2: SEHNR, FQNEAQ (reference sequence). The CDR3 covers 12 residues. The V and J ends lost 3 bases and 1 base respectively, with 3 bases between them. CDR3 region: CASSFQNTEAFF. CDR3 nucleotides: TGTGCCAGCAGCTTCCAGAACACTGAAGCTTTCTTT.

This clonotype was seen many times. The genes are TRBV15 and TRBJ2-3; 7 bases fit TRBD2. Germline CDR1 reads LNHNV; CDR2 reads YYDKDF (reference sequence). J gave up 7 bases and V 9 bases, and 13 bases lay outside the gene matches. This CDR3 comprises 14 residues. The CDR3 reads CATKLGGSGYTQYF. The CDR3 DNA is TGTGCCACGAAATTAGGCGGGAGCGGATATACGCAGTATTTT.

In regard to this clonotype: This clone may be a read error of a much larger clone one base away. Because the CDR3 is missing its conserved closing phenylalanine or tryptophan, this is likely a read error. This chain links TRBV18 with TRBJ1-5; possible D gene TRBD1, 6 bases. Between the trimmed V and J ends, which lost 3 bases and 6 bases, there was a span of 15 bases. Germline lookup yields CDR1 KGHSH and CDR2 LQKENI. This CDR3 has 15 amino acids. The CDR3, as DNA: TGTGCCAGCTCACCCACGGACAGTCTGGCTCAGCCCCAGCATTCT. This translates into CASSPTDSLAQPQHS.

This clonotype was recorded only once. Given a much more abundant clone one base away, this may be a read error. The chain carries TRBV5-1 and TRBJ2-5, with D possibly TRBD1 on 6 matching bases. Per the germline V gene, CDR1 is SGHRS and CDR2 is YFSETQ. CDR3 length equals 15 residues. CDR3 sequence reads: CASSPGAGVKEAQYF. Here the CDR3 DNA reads TGCGCCAGCAGCCCCGGGGCAGGGGTAAAAGAGGCCCAGTACTTC.

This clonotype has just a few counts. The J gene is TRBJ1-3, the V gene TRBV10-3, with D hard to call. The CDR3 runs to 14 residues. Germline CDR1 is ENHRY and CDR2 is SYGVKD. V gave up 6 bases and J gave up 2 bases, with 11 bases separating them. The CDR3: CAIRQNQAGNTIYF. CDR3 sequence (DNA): TGTGCCATCAGGCAGAACCAGGCTGGAAACACCATATATTTT.

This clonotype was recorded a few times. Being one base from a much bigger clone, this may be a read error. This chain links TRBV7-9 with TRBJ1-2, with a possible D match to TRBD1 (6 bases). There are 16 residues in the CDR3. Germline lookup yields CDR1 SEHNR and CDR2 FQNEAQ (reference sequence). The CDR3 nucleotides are TGTGCCAGCAGCTTAGTCTTCCGGGGGCGATCGGGTGGCTGCACCTTC. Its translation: CASSLVFRGRSGGCTF. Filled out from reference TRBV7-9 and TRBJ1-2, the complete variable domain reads DTGVSQNPRHKITKRGQNVTFRCDPISEHNRLYWYRQTLGQGPEFLTYFQNEAQLEKSRLLSDRFSAERPKGSFSTLEIQRTEQGDSAMYLCASSLVFRGRSGGCTFGSGTRLTVV.

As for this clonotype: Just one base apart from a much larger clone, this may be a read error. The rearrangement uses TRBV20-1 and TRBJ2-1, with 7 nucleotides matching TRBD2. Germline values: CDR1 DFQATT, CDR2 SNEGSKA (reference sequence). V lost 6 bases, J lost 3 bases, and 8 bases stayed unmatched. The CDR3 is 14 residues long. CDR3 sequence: CSAFLAAVYNEQFF. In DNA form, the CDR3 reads TGCAGTGCATTCCTAGCGGCCGTCTACAATGAGCAGTTCTTC.

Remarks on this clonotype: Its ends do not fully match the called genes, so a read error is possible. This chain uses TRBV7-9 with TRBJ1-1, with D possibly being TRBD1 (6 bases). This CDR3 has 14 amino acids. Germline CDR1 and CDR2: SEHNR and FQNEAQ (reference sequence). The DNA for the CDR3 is TGTGCCAGCGGCATACAGGGAAGGAATACTGAAGCTCTCTTT. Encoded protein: CASGIQGRNTEALF.

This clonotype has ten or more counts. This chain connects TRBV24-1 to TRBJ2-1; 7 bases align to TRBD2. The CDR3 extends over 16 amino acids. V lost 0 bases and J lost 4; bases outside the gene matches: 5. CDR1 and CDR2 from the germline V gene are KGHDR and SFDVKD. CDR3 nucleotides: TGTGCCACCAGTGATTTGCGGGCGGGAGAGTACAATGAGCAGTTCTTC. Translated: CATSDLRAGEYNEQFF.

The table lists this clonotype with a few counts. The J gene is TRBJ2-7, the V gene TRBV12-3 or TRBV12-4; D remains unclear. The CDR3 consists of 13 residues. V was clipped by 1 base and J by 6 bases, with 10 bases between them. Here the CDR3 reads CASSLVGGIEQYF. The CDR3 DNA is TGTGCCAGCAGTTTAGTAGGCGGAATCGAGCAGTACTTC.

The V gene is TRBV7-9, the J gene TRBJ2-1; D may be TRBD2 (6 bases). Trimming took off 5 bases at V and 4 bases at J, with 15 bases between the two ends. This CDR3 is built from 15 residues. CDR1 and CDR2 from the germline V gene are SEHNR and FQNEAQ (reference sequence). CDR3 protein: CASSPRRALYNEQFF. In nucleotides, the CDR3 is TGTGCCAGCAGCCCTCGGAGGGCCTTGTACAATGAGCAGTTCTTC. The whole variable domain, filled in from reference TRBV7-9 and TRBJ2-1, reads DTGVSQNPRHKITKRGQNVTFRCDPISEHNRLYWYRQTLGQGPEFLTYFQNEAQLEKSRLLSDRFSAERPKGSFSTLEIQRTEQGDSAMYLCASSPRRALYNEQFFGPGTRLTVL.

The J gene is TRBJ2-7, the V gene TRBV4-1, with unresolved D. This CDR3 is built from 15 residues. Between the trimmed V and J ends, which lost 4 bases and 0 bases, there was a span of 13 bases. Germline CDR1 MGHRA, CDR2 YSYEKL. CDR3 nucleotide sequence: TGCGCCAGCAGCCCGACGGAAGGGTCCTCCTACGAGCAGTACTTC. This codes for CASSPTEGSSYEQYF.

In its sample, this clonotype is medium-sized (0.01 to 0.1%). The chain's CDR3 is CSARGDSPLHF. CDR3 bases: TGCAGTGCTAGGGGGGATTCACCCCTCCACTTT. V gene TRBV20-1 combines with J gene TRBJ1-6, with D possibly matching TRBD1 (5 bases). The CDR3 contains 11 residues. Looked up from germline, CDR1 is DFQATT and CDR2 is SNEGSKA (reference sequence). Trimming took off 3 bases at V and 8 bases at J, with 5 bases between the two ends.

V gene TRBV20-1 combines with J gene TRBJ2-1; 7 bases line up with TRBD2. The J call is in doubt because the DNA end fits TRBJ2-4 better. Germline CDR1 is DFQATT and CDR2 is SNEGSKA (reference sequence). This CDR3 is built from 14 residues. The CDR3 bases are TGCAGTGCTAGAGAACGCTCGGGGGGAAGCATTCAGTACTTC. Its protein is CSARERSGGSIQYF.

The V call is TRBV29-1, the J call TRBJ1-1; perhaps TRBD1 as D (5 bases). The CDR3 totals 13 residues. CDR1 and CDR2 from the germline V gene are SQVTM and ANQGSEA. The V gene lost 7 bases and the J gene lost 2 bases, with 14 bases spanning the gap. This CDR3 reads CSGGDGGNTEAFF. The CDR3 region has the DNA TGCAGCGGGGGGGACGGAGGCAACACTGAAGCTTTCTTT.

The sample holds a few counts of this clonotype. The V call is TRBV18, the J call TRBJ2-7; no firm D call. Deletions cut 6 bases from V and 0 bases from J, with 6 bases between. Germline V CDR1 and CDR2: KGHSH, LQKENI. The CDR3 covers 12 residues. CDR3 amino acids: CASSSSSYEQYF. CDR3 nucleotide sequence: TGTGCCAGCTCTTCCAGCTCCTACGAGCAGTACTTC.